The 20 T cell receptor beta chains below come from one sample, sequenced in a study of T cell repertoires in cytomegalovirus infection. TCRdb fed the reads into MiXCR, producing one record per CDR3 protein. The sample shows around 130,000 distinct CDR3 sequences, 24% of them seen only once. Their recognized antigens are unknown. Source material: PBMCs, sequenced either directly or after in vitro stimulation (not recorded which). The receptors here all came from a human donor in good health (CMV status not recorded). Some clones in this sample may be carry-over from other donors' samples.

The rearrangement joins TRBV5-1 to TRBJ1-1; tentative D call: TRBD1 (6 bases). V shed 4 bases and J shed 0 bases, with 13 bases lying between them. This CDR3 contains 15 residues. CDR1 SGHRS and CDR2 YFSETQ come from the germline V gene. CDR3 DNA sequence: TGCGCCAGCAGCAAAGGGGGGGGGGTGAACACTGAAGCTTTCTTT. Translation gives CASSKGGGVNTEAFF.

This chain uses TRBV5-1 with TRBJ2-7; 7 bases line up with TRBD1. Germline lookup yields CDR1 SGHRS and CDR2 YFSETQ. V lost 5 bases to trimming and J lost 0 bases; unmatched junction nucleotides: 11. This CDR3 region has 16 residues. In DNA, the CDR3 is TGCGCCAGCAGTTACGAACAGGGGCCGTTCTCCTACGAGCAGTACTTC. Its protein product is CASSYEQGPFSYEQYF.

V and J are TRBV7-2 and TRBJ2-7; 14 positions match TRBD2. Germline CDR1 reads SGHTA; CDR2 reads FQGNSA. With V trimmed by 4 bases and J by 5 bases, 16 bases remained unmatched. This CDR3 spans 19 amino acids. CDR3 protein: CASSSLLPGTSGRLDEQYF. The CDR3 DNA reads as TGTGCCAGCAGCTCATTACTACCCGGGACTAGCGGGAGACTCGACGAGCAGTACTTC.

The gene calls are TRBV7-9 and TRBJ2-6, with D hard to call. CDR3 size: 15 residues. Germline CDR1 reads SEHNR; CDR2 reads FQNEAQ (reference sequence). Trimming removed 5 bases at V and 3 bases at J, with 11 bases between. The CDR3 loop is CASSLGVLGANVLTF. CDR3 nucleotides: TGTGCCAGCAGCCTAGGAGTACTTGGGGCCAACGTCCTGACTTTC.

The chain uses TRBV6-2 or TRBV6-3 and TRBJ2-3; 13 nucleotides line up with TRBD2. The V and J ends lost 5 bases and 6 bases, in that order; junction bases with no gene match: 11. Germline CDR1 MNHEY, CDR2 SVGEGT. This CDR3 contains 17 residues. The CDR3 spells CASSRASGLAGSDTQYF. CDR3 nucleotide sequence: TGTGCCAGCAGTAGAGCCTCGGGACTAGCGGGATCGGATACGCAGTATTTT.

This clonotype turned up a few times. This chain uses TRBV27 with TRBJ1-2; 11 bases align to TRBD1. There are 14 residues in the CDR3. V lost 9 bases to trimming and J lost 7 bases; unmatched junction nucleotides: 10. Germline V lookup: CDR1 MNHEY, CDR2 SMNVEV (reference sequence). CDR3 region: CASGRTGGVSGYTF. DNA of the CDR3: TGTGCCAGTGGGAGGACAGGGGGCGTAAGTGGCTACACCTTC.

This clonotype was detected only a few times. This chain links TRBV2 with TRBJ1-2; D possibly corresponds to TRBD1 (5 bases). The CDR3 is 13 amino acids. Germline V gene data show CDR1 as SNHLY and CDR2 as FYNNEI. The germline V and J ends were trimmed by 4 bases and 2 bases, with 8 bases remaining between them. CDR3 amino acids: CASSGGANYGYTF. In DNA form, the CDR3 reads TGTGCCAGCAGTGGAGGGGCGAACTATGGCTACACCTTC.

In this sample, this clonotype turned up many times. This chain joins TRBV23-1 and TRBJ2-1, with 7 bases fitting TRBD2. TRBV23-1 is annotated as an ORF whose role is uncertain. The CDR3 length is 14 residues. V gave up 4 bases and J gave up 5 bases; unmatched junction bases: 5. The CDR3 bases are TGCGCCAGCAGTCTGGAGGGAGGGAACAATGAGCAGTTCTTC. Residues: CASSLEGGNNEQFF.

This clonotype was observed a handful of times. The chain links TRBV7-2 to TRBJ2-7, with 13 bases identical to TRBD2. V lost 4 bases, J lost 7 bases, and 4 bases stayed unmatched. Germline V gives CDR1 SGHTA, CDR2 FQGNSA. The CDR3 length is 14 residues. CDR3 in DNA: TGTGCCAGCAGCTACGGACTAGCGGGAGTTGAGCAGTACTTC. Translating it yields CASSYGLAGVEQYF.

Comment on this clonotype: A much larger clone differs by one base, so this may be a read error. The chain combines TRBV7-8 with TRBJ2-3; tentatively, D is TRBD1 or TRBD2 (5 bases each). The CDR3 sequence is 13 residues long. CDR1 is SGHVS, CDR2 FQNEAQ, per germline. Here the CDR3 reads CASSLGGNGADCF. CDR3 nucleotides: TGTGCCAGCAGCCTCGGTGGGAACGGGGCTGACTGTTTT.

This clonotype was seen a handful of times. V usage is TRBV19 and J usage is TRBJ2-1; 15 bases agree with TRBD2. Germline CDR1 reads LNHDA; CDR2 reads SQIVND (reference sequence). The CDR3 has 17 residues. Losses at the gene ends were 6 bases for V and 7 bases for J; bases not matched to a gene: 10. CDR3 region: CASRRTSGRAGYNEQFF. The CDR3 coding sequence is TGTGCCAGTAGAAGGACTAGCGGGAGGGCCGGGTATAATGAGCAGTTCTTC.

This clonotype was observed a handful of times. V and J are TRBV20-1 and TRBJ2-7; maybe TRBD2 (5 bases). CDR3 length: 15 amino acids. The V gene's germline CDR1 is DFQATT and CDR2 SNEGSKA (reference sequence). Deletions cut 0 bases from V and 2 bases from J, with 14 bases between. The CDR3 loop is CSARDGRTSTYEQYF. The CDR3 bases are TGCAGTGCTAGAGATGGTAGGACTTCTACCTACGAGCAGTACTTC.

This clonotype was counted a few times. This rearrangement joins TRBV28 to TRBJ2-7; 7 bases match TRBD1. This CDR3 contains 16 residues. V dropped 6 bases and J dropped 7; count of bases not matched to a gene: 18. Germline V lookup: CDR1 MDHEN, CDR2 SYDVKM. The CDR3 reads CASSSSGRQGRQEQYF. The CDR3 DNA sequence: TGTGCCAGCAGCTCATCGGGACGACAGGGACGTCAGGAGCAGTACTTC.

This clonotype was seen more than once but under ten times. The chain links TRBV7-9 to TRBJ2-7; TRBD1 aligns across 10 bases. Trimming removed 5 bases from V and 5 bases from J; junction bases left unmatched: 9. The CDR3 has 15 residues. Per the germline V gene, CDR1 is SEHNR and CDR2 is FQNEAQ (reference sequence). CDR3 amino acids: CASSLAGQGLHEQYF. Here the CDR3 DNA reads TGTGCCAGCAGCCTGGCGGGACAGGGGTTACACGAGCAGTACTTC.

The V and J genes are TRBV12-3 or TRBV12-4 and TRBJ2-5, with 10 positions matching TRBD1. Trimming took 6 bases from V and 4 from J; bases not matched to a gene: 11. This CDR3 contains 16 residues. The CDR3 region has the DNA TGTGCCAGCAGACACGACGACAGGGGGCGCGGAGAGACCCAGTACTTC. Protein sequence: CASRHDDRGRGETQYF.

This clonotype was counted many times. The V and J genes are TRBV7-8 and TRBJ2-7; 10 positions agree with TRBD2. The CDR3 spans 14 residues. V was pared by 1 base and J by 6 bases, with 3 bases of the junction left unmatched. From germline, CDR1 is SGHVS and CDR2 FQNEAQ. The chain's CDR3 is CASSLVLAGGEQYV. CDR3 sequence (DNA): TGTGCCAGCAGCTTAGTATTAGCGGGAGGCGAGCAGTACGTC.

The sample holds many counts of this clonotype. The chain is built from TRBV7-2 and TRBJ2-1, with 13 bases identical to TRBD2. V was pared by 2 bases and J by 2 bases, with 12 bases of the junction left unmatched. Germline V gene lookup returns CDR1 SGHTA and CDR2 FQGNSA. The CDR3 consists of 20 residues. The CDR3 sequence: CASSLSGRGLAGRTYNEQFF. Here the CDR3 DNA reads TGTGCCAGCAGCTTATCGGGTCGGGGACTAGCGGGAAGAACCTACAATGAGCAGTTCTTC.

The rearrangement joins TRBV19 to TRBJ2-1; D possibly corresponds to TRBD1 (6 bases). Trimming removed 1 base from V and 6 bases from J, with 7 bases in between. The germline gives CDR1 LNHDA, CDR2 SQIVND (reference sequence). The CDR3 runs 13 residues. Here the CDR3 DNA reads TGTGCCAGTAGTATAGGAGGGGGCAATGAGCAGTTCTTC. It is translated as CASSIGGGNEQFF. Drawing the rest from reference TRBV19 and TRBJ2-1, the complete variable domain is DGGITQSPKYLFRKEGQNVTLSCEQNLNHDAMYWYRQDPGQGLRLIYYSQIVNDFQKGDIAEGYSVSREKKESFPLTVTSAQKNPTAFYLCASSIGGGNEQFFGPGTRLTVL.

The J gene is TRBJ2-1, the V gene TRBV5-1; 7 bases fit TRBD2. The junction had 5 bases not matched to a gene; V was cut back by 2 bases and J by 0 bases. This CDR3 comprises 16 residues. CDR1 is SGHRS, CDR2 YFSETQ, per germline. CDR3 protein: CASSLSGRASYNEQFF. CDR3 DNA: TGCGCCAGCAGCTTAAGTGGGAGGGCCTCCTACAATGAGCAGTTCTTC.

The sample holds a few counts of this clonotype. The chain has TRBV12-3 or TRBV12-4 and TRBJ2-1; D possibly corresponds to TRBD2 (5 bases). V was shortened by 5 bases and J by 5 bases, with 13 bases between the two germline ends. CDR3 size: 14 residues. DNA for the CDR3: TGTGCCAGCAGTCCCGGACTGGGAAACAATGAGCAGTTCTTC. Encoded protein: CASSPGLGNNEQFF.